Below are 28 T cell receptor beta chains sequenced from a single sample in a study of identical twins. TCRdb analysed the 5' RACE reads with MiXCR anew, one entry per CDR3 protein. The sample consists of around 480,000 distinct CDR3 sequences, 14% of them appearing once. These data also formed part of another study, on yellow fever vaccine responses in identical twins.

The specimen sequenced was CD4+ T cells sorted from blood. The receptors stem from a woman aged 18-29 years in good health.

This clonotype appeared a few times. The rearrangement uses TRBV3-1 and TRBJ2-5, with D possibly being TRBD1 (6 bases). The CDR3 sequence is 12 residues long. Germline values: CDR1 LGHDT, CDR2 YNNKEL (reference sequence). Trimming cost V 1 base and J 13 bases, with 13 bases left between them. CDR3 sequence: CASSQGKGVSYF. As DNA, the CDR3 is TGTGCCAGCAGCCAAGGGAAGGGGGTATCGTACTTC.

V gene TRBV28 combines with J gene TRBJ2-5; 14 bases agree with TRBD2. The CDR3 sequence is 18 residues long. After removal of 5 bases from V and 5 bases from J, the junction contained 13 bases not matched to a gene. Germline-derived CDR1 and CDR2 are MDHEN and SYDVKM. The CDR3 bases are TGTGCCAGCAGTCCCCCCTCCGGGACTAGCGGGAGTGGGGAGACCCAGTACTTC. It encodes CASSPPSGTSGSGETQYF.

This sequence joins TRBV28 and TRBJ1-4; possibly TRBD1 for D (5 bases). Deletions cut 5 bases from V and 8 bases from J, with 9 bases between. This CDR3 has 12 amino acids. Germline loops: CDR1 MDHEN, CDR2 SYDVKM. The CDR3 reads CASSMGQEKLFF. The DNA for the CDR3 is TGTGCCAGCAGTATGGGGCAGGAAAAACTGTTTTTT.

This clonotype has more than one count but fewer than ten. The chain links TRBV20-1 to TRBJ2-3; D gene unclear. Per the germline V gene, CDR1 is DFQATT and CDR2 is SNEGSKA (reference sequence). The CDR3 has 12 amino acids. Trimming removed 6 bases at V and 4 bases at J, with 11 bases between. The CDR3 bases are TGCAGTGCCCCCTATCCCCCAGATACGCAGTATTTT. Protein product: CSAPYPPDTQYF.

V gene TRBV19 combines with J gene TRBJ2-7; 10 positions agree with TRBD1. Germline V CDR1 and CDR2: LNHDA, SQIVND (reference sequence). This CDR3 is built from 14 residues. The V segment lost 9 bases and the J segment 6 bases; nucleotides outside the gene matches: 11. The CDR3 DNA is TGTGCCAGCACACATACGGGACAGGGGACCGAGCAGTACTTC. Protein sequence: CASTHTGQGTEQYF.

This chain joins TRBV10-2 and TRBJ2-3; a weak D match, TRBD2 (7 bases). Deletions cut 2 bases from V and 6 bases from J, with 30 bases between. The length of the CDR3 is 20 residues. Germline values: CDR1 WSHSY, CDR2 SAAADI. Here the CDR3 reads CASSEPPRGGGTGRLDTQYF. Written as DNA, the CDR3 is TGCGCCAGCAGTGAGCCCCCCAGGGGAGGGGGAACGGGCCGTTTGGATACGCAGTATTTT.

This chain joins TRBV6-1 and TRBJ2-5; D may be TRBD1 (5 bases). CDR1 MNHNS and CDR2 SASEGT come from the germline V gene. Trimming removed 6 bases from V and 6 bases from J, with 20 bases in between. CDR3 length: 15 amino acids. CDR3 nucleotide sequence: TGTGCCAGCAGGACAGACCGGGCCCCAAATAAGACCCAGTACTTC. This translates into CASRTDRAPNKTQYF.

This clonotype was observed a few times. The rearrangement joins TRBV7-8 to TRBJ2-4; TRBD2 might be the D (7 bases). Deletions cut 0 bases from V and 3 bases from J, with 12 bases between. The germline V gene encodes CDR1 SGHVS and CDR2 FQNEAQ. This CDR3 has 16 residues. The CDR3 nucleotides are TGTGCCAGCAGCTTAGCTGGGGGAGGGGGCAAAAACATTCAGTACTTC. Translated: CASSLAGGGGKNIQYF. The full variable domain, completed using reference TRBV7-8 and TRBJ2-4, is GAGVSQSPRYKVAKRGQDVALRCDPISGHVSLFWYQQALGQGPEFLTYFQNEAQLDKSGLPSDRFFAERPEGSVSTLKIQRTQQEDSAVYLCASSLAGGGGKNIQYFGAGTRLSVL.

This clonotype was observed a few times. The V gene is TRBV5-1, the J gene TRBJ2-3; 8 bases align to TRBD2. This CDR3 region has 15 residues. Per the germline V gene, CDR1 is SGHRS and CDR2 is YFSETQ. The trim removed 4 bases at V and 3 bases at J, leaving 7 bases unmatched. CDR3 sequence reads: CASSPRRGVTDTQYF. In DNA form, the CDR3 reads TGCGCCAGCAGCCCGAGGCGGGGGGTGACAGATACGCAGTATTTT.

In this sample, this clonotype turned up a few times. The chain carries TRBV27 and TRBJ2-7, with 10 bases identical to TRBD2. The CDR3 length is 17 residues. In germline, CDR1 is MNHEY, CDR2 SMNVEV (reference sequence). The ends lost 1 base at V and 2 bases at J; junction bases unmatched: 8. Written as DNA, the CDR3 is TGTGCCAGCAGTTTATTTTCTAGCGGGGGTATAGCCTACGAGCAGTACTTC. As protein: CASSLFSSGGIAYEQYF.

This clonotype was found a few times. The CDR3 DNA follows: TGTGCCAGCAGTCCGACCCCAACAGGTGCCTGGGGCTACACCTTC. Translation gives CASSPTPTGAWGYTF. The V gene is TRBV6-1, the J gene TRBJ1-2; weak D call: TRBD1 (5 bases). V was pared by 5 bases and J by 8 bases, with 21 bases between. Germline loops: CDR1 MNHNS, CDR2 SASEGT. This CDR3 is built from 15 residues.

Comment on this clonotype: At one boundary the junction diverges from the germline segment, which might be a read error. This chain joins TRBV4-3 and TRBJ2-1, with 9 bases matching TRBD1. From germline, CDR1 is LGHNA and CDR2 YSLEER. The CDR3 runs to 14 residues. CDR3 in amino acids: CASSKDRGWNEQFF. The DNA of the CDR3 is TGCGCCAGCAGCAAAGACAGGGGGTGGAATGAGCAGTTCTTC.

This clonotype occurred a few times. The chain links TRBV28 to TRBJ2-7; 9 positions match TRBD1. Trimming at V came to 4 bases and at J to 7 bases, leaving 11 bases not matched to a gene. Germline CDR1 is MDHEN and CDR2 is SYDVKM. The CDR3 covers 15 residues. The CDR3 DNA reads TGTGCCAGCAGTTCCCCGGGACAGGGCGCCTGGGAGCAGTACTTC. It translates to CASSSPGQGAWEQYF.

This clonotype was observed a few times. CDR3 sequence: CASSSIGGQETQYF. CDR3 DNA sequence: TGTGCCAGCAGCTCCATCGGGGGACAAGAGACCCAGTACTTC. V and J are TRBV7-2 and TRBJ2-5; weak D call: TRBD2 (6 bases). The CDR3 is 14 residues long. The V gene's germline CDR1 is SGHTA and CDR2 FQGNSA. V was shortened by 4 bases and J by 2 bases, with 11 bases between the two germline ends.

The gene calls are TRBV3-1 and TRBJ2-5, with TRBD1 matching 7 bases. V shed 4 bases and J 7 bases; nucleotides not matched to a gene: 6. This CDR3 has 13 residues. Germline V gives CDR1 LGHDT, CDR2 YNNKEL (reference sequence). CDR3 region: CASSPGTVTTQYF. Here the CDR3 DNA reads TGTGCCAGCAGCCCTGGGACAGTCACGACCCAGTACTTC.

The chain joins TRBV5-4 to TRBJ2-1; D not resolved. The CDR3 totals 13 residues. Trimming shortened V by 3 bases and J by 6 bases, and 10 bases separated the two germline ends. In germline, CDR1 is SGHNT, CDR2 YYREEE (reference sequence). CDR3 in amino acids: CASSSLDINEQFF. CDR3 DNA sequence: TGTGCCAGCAGCTCCTTAGATATCAATGAGCAGTTCTTC.

This clonotype was seen a few times. The chain recombines TRBV7-2 with TRBJ2-7; perhaps TRBD1 as D (6 bases). CDR3 size: 12 residues. V was shortened by 1 base and J by 8 bases, with 9 bases between the two germline ends. The germline CDR1 and CDR2 sequences are SGHTA and FQGNSA. The CDR3 DNA reads as TGTGCCAGCAGCTTAGTCCGGGACAAGCAGTACTTC. This gives the protein CASSLVRDKQYF. Full variable domain (outside the CDR3, taken from reference TRBV7-2 and TRBJ2-7): GAGVSQSPSNKVTEKGKDVELRCDPISGHTALYWYRQSLGQGLEFLIYFQGNSAPDKSGLPSDRFSAERTGGSVSTLTIQRTQQEDSAVYLCASSLVRDKQYFGPGTRLTVT.

This clonotype was found many times. The chain couples TRBV12-3 or TRBV12-4 to TRBJ1-2; D remains unclear. This CDR3 is 11 amino acids long. V lost 3 bases and J 9 bases, leaving 8 bases between the germline ends. The DNA for the CDR3 is TGTGCCAGCAGTTTTGGGGATCGCTACACCTTC. This codes for CASSFGDRYTF.

The genes are TRBV2 and TRBJ2-3; D not certain. V dropped 6 bases and J dropped 5 bases, with 9 bases sitting between them. The CDR3 sequence is 12 residues long. CDR1 and CDR2 (germline): SNHLY, FYNNEI. The CDR3 DNA follows: TGTGCCAGCAGCTCCCCCAAAGATACGCAGTATTTT. Residues: CASSSPKDTQYF. The full variable domain, in which reference TRBV2 and TRBJ2-3 provide the parts outside the CDR3, is EPEVTQTPSHQVTQMGQEVILRCVPISNHLYFYWYRQILGQKVEFLVSFYNNEISEKSEIFDDQFSVERPDGSNFTLKIRSTKLEDSAMYFCASSSPKDTQYFGPGTRLTVL.

This clonotype was counted a few times. The rearrangement joins TRBV9 to TRBJ2-7; D unclear. The V end lost 0 bases, the J end lost 6 bases, and 13 bases lay between the germline ends. CDR3 length equals 14 residues. Germline assignment: CDR1 SGDLS and CDR2 YYNGEE. The CDR3: CASSVGSIPGEQYF. The CDR3, as DNA: TGTGCCAGCAGCGTAGGGTCCATACCAGGCGAGCAGTACTTC.

On this clonotype itself: This may arise from a read error, as a much more abundant clone is one base away. This rearrangement joins TRBV20-1 to TRBJ2-5; D gene unclear. The CDR3 spans 12 residues. The V gene's germline CDR1 is DFQATT and CDR2 SNEGSKA (reference sequence). With 2 bases removed from V and 5 bases from J, the gap between germline ends came to 9 bases. The CDR3 reads CSARSEGETQYF. DNA of the CDR3: TGCAGTGCTAGATCGGAAGGGGAGACCCAGTACTTC.

The chain carries TRBV27 and TRBJ2-7, with TRBD2 identical over 10 bases. With V trimmed by 0 bases and J by 2 bases, 1 base remained unmatched. This CDR3 is built from 15 residues. Germline CDR1 and CDR2: MNHEY and SMNVEV (reference sequence). The CDR3 loop is CASSLSSGGPYEQYF. The CDR3 DNA sequence: TGTGCCAGCAGTTTATCTAGCGGGGGGCCCTACGAGCAGTACTTC.

The rearrangement uses TRBV5-1 and TRBJ2-3; the match to TRBD1 covers 9 bases. From germline, CDR1 is SGHRS and CDR2 YFSETQ. The V gene end was trimmed by 0 bases and the J gene end by 2 bases; junction bases not matched to a gene: 4. The CDR3 is 16 amino acids. CDR3 nucleotides: TGCGCCAGCAGCTTGGCGGGGACAGGGAACACAGATACGCAGTATTTT. Its translation is CASSLAGTGNTDTQYF.

The sample holds a few counts of this clonotype. The chain carries TRBV7-9 and TRBJ2-7, with D tentatively TRBD1 or TRBD2 (6 bases each). Trimming cost V 1 base and J 2 bases, with 12 bases left between them. Germline assignment: CDR1 SEHNR and CDR2 FQNEAQ (reference sequence). This CDR3 contains 15 residues. The CDR3 DNA reads as TGTGCCAGCAGCTTAGTGGGGGGCGTTACCTACGAGCAGTACTTC. Translated, it gives CASSLVGGVTYEQYF.

This clonotype was seen a handful of times. This chain connects TRBV28 to TRBJ1-5; 7 nucleotides align to TRBD1. The CDR3 has 21 amino acids. V dropped 5 bases and J dropped 0; count of bases not matched to a gene: 22. Germline V gives CDR1 MDHEN, CDR2 SYDVKM. The CDR3 protein is CASSPTGKTGARYNSNQPQHF. Here the CDR3 DNA reads TGTGCCAGCAGTCCAACAGGGAAAACAGGGGCCCGCTACAATAGCAATCAGCCCCAGCATTTT.

V usage is TRBV2 and J usage is TRBJ2-5, with a possible D match to TRBD1 (6 bases). The V end was cut by 8 bases, the J end by 3 bases, with 13 bases between. The CDR3 extends over 13 amino acids. The V gene's germline CDR1 is SNHLY and CDR2 FYNNEI. The CDR3 loop is CASAPGDEETQYF. The CDR3 region has the DNA TGTGCCAGCGCGCCAGGGGACGAAGAGACCCAGTACTTC.

This clonotype was observed a handful of times. The rearrangement joins TRBV12-3 or TRBV12-4 to TRBJ2-7; 7 positions agree with TRBD2. Germline trimming cut 5 bases from V and 6 bases from J; bases unmatched to any gene: 7. CDR3 length: 13 amino acids. The CDR3 sequence is CASSPGRTSEQYF. CDR3 in DNA: TGTGCCAGCAGTCCCGGACGGACTAGCGAGCAGTACTTC.

J is TRBJ2-3 and V is TRBV3-1; TRBD1 might be the D (7 bases). This CDR3 is built from 17 residues. CDR1 is LGHDT and CDR2 is YNNKEL in the germline V gene (reference sequence). V lost 1 base to trimming and J lost 4 bases, with 18 bases between them. CDR3 nucleotides: TGTGCCAGCAGCCAAGTTAGTGGAGGGACAGACTCAGATACGCAGTATTTT. Translation gives CASSQVSGGTDSDTQYF.